This T cell receptor beta chain was sequenced during a study of blood T cell repertoires in COVID-19 (TCRdb year 2020). Context from the whole study: Collaborator samples came from the United States, Italy and Spain and covered acute and convalescent phases of COVID-19. The prospective study material was composed of cDNA or gDNA derived from T cells, B-cell-depleted T cells, or PBMCs. Subjects who had been exposed to COVID-19, were actively infected with it, or had recovered from it provided the deeply sampled blood TCRbeta repertoires that made up the dataset. A freely available public database, intended as a resource for researchers studying the immune response to SARS-CoV-2, is where the repertoires were released. Samples were obtained from the ongoing ImmuneRACE study (first 160 participants) and from over 1,000 subjects provided by 6 global collaborators. A de-identified subject ID, COVID-19 status, age in years and sex were almost always included in the sample metadata. Where available, HLA class I and class II types were obtained from metadata supplied by the sample provider rather than from assay-based typing. The full study reports these points: The amount of clinical and demographic metadata varied by source and participant and was provided uncurated.

As concerns this clone: There is no known antigen for this receptor. No much larger clone is present one base from it, and per-base qualities are unavailable.

TCRbeta CDR3 regions were amplified from genomic DNA using the immunoSEQ Assay, a bias-controlled multiplex PCR. The authors' analysis ran thus. The number of nucleated cells in each sample was estimated by amplification of reference gene primers within the assay. To quantify the absolute abundance of each unique TCRbeta CDR3 rearrangement, sequence reads were collapsed and filtered. For each sample, productive Simpson clonality was calculated as the square root of Simpson's diversity index across productive rearrangements. The table was pulled from immuneACCESS by TCRdb, which kept in-frame rearrangements only. Such tables lose some clones; where checked, under half of the loss comes from unresolved V genes, and the rest has no known cause. The D gene and trimming were derived from the DNA, and the V and J assignments and clone size from that table. The sample contains some 58,000 clones, roughly 91% of them found a single time. The ten largest clones take up 7.8% of the sample.

Collaborating institutions collected whole blood in K2EDTA tubes following their own protocols. For TCRbeta analysis, collaborator samples were shipped as frozen whole blood, as isolated PBMCs, or as DNA extracted from either sample type. The sequencing sample was made of peripheral blood. The source of this sequence is a man aged 45-60 years with active COVID-19.

This receptor has the CDR3 CAISSGGSSYEQYF. Read as DNA, the sequence is TGTGCCATCAGTAGCGGGGGTAGCTCCTACGAGCAGTACTTC. Recombination connected TRBV10-3 to TRBJ2-7; a stretch of 8 junction bases matches TRBD2. The germline V gene provides CDR1 ENHRY and CDR2 SYGVKD. The germline V end is reduced by 5 bases and the J end by 0 bases; junction bases left unmatched: 3. The CDR3 holds 14 amino acids from the cysteine to the phenylalanine. The only DNA kept is the CDR3, 42 bases in frame from the first base.